The subject of this entry is one TCR beta chain. The antigen is not known. This sample was taken from a study of T cells in Graves' hyperthyroidism and ophthalmopathy. Study summary: Peripheral blood specimens were obtained at initial diagnosis, prior to any treatment.

The study, taken as a whole, reports: Within blood appeared most thyroid clonotypes that had expanded above 0.001.

Researchers amplified the TCR beta CDR3 regions from RNA transcripts. HTBI primers were employed in a first-round RT-PCR of the TCR CDR3. TCRdb analysed the multiplex PCR reads with MiXCR anew, one entry per CDR3 protein. The sample has about 400,000 distinct CDR3 sequences; roughly an eighth are singletons. The receptor's source is a man in his fifties with Graves' ophthalmopathy. The source material was blood.

The CDR3 loop reads CAISGMGSLADTQYF. The CDR3 bases are TGTGCCATCAGTGGGATGGGGTCTCTGGCAGATACGCAGTATTTT. This sequence joins TRBV10-3 and TRBJ2-3; D unclear. Germline-derived CDR1 and CDR2 are ENHRY and SYGVKD. Trimming removed 4 bases from V and 4 bases from J, with 15 bases in between. CDR3 size: 15 residues.